The subject of this entry is one TCR beta chain. CDR3 length: 16 amino acids. The V and J ends lost 5 bases and 2 bases, in that order; junction bases with no gene match: 9. CDR1 is LNHDA, CDR2 SQIVND, per germline (reference sequence). The PCR had 60 Vbeta and 13 Jbeta primers. TCRdb's copy holds only in-frame clones and misses some; the assay was immunoSEQ multiplex PCR. The sample comprises 55,000 to 80,000 clones, 50% to 80% of which are singletons, and about a fifth rests with the top ten. The sample originates from a study of cytomegalovirus exposure and HLA in healthy donors. The chain carries TRBV19 and TRBJ2-3; 8 nucleotides match TRBD2. This clonotype was obtained from a man between 40 and 49 years old in good health and CMV-seropositive. Sequences were obtained from PBMCs. This chain's CDR3 is CASSPGVAGNTDTQYF. The CDR3 DNA reads TGTGCCAGTAGTCCCGGGGTAGCGGGGAACACAGATACGCAGTATTTT.